This TCR beta chain originates from a study of T cells in Graves' hyperthyroidism and ophthalmopathy. About this clonotype itself: No antigen is known for it.

Study findings and constraints: Ophthalmopathy was told apart from stable hyperthyroidism by a 13 V-J model.

RNA transcripts yielded amplified TCR beta CDR3 regions. The HTBI primer set served for first-round RT-PCR of the TCR CDR3. One entry per CDR3 protein, called by TCRdb with MiXCR from the multiplex PCR reads. The sample lists 360,000 or so distinct CDR3 sequences; nearly 15% were seen once. The source is a woman aged 55-70 years with Graves' ophthalmopathy. Sequencing was carried out using blood.

The CDR3 sequence: CASKPGTGGGQPQHF. The DNA for the CDR3 is TGTGCCAGCAAGCCCGGGACAGGGGGCGGTCAGCCCCAGCATTTT. The chain carries TRBV2 and TRBJ1-5, with 12 bases identical to TRBD1. This CDR3 is 15 amino acids long. Per the germline V gene, CDR1 is SNHLY and CDR2 is FYNNEI. Unmatched junction bases numbered 7, after V lost 7 bases and J lost 6 bases.